This T cell receptor (beta chain) was captured in a study of blood T cell repertoires in COVID-19. Whole-study context: From T cells, B-cell-depleted T cells, or PBMCs came the material, which was cDNA or gDNA.

V was pared by 4 bases and J by 5 bases, with 2 bases of the junction left unmatched. CDR3 length: 13 residues. Germline loops: CDR1 ENHRY, CDR2 SYGVKD. Sequencing was performed with immunoSEQ multiplex PCR; in TCRdb, only in-frame clones are kept and a portion is missing. Among about 67,000 clones listed, approximately 87% were seen once. This clone was seen once. V gene TRBV10-3 combines with J gene TRBJ2-1, with 7 bases matching TRBD1. The sample taken for sequencing was peripheral blood. This receptor was identified in a man between 45 and 60 years old with active COVID-19. The CDR3 region has the DNA TGTGCCATCAGTGGACAGGGAAACAATGAGCAGTTCTTC. This translates into CAISGQGNNEQFF.